This passage covers 20 T cell receptor beta chains from one sample sequenced in a study of PD-1 blockade in classical Hodgkin lymphoma. The sample's time point: cycle 4 day 1 (C4D1), after 5 to 7 weeks of nivolumab. All the patients suffered relapse after autologous stem cell transplantation, and brentuximab vedotin exposure differed. TCRdb's table, derived via immunoSEQ multiplex PCR, lists solely in-frame clones and lacks some. In the table there are over 20,000 clones, about 80% of which are singletons. Sequenced material: peripheral blood mononuclear cells (PBMCs), taken before the fourth cycle of nivolumab. These receptors all stem from a human donor with classical Hodgkin lymphoma.

This sequence joins TRBV19 and TRBJ2-7, with 11 bases lining up with TRBD1. The V gene's germline CDR1 is LNHDA and CDR2 SQIVND (reference sequence). V trimming: 6 bases; J trimming: 6 bases; junction bases outside the gene matches: 4. This CDR3 is 13 amino acids long. CDR3 amino acids: CASSGQGAGEQYF. Written as DNA, the CDR3 is TGTGCCAGTAGCGGACAGGGGGCTGGCGAGCAGTACTTC.

CDR3 nucleotides: TGTGCCAGCAGCAAACCCCCGGGACAGGGGACGACCGAGCAGTTCTTC. Its translation is CASSKPPGQGTTEQFF. This rearrangement joins TRBV21-1 to TRBJ2-1; the table's D call TRBD1 went unverified against the DNA. TRBV21-1 constitutes a pseudogene. There are 16 residues in the CDR3.

J is TRBJ1-2 and V is TRBV27; 10 bases match TRBD1. CDR3 size: 15 residues. Germline trimming cut 4 bases from V and 4 bases from J; bases unmatched to any gene: 6. Per the germline V gene, CDR1 is MNHEY and CDR2 is SMNVEV (reference sequence). The CDR3 DNA is TGTGCCAGCAGTTCGCCGGGACAGGGGAGCTATGGCTACACCTTC. Protein product: CASSSPGQGSYGYTF.

This chain joins TRBV19 and TRBJ2-3; 12 bases align to TRBD2. The V gene's germline CDR1 is LNHDA and CDR2 SQIVND (reference sequence). There are 20 residues in the CDR3. J gave up 0 bases and V 5 bases, and 15 bases lay outside the gene matches. CDR3 sequence reads: CASSARTSGTITPSTDTQYF. Here the CDR3 DNA reads TGTGCCAGTAGTGCCAGGACTAGCGGGACGATAACCCCTAGCACAGATACGCAGTATTTT.

The chain couples TRBV28 to TRBJ2-5; D might be TRBD1 (5 bases). The CDR3 spans 15 residues. Germline V gives CDR1 MDHEN, CDR2 SYDVKM. The V end was cut by 2 bases, the J end by 5 bases, with 15 bases between. Written as DNA, the CDR3 is TGTGCCAGCAGTTTAATGGGGCGGAGTTTGGAGACCCAGTACTTC. It translates to CASSLMGRSLETQYF. Combining the CDR3 with reference TRBV28 and TRBJ2-5 gives the whole variable domain DVKVTQSSRYLVKRTGEKVFLECVQDMDHENMFWYRQDPGLGLRLIYFSYDVKMKEKGDIPEGYSVSREKKERFSLILESASTNQTSMYLCASSLMGRSLETQYFGPGTRLLVL.

This clone turned up a few times. The rearrangement uses TRBV13 and TRBJ2-7; D may be TRBD1 (6 bases). The germline V and J ends were trimmed by 5 bases and 7 bases, with 18 bases remaining between them. The CDR3 totals 14 residues. Per the germline V gene, CDR1 is PRHDT and CDR2 is FYEKMQ (reference sequence). The CDR3 sequence is CASSDSRGTGEQYF. CDR3 in DNA: TGTGCCAGCAGCGACTCGAGGGGGACCGGGGAGCAGTACTTC.

This rearrangement joins TRBV7-6 to TRBJ2-3, with 10 bases matching TRBD2. V shed 8 bases, J shed 3 bases, and the junction held 8 bases outside the gene matches. CDR1 is SGHVS and CDR2 is FNYEAQ in the germline V gene. The CDR3 runs to 15 residues. The CDR3 DNA is TGTGCCAGCGGGAACCTAGCGGGAGCAACAGATACGCAGTATTTT. Translating gives CASGNLAGATDTQYF.

This clone was seen only a few times. The chain recombines TRBV5-1 with TRBJ2-5; 8 nucleotides agree with TRBD2. J lost 4 bases, V lost 6 bases, and 8 bases had no gene match. From germline, CDR1 is SGHRS and CDR2 YFSETQ. The CDR3 has 14 residues. The CDR3 region has the DNA TGCGCCAGCACCTTCGGGGGGGCCAGAGAGACCCAGTACTTC. It yields the protein CASTFGGARETQYF.

The J gene is TRBJ2-5, the V gene TRBV15; no definite D call. The CDR3 extends over 13 amino acids. Germline V gene lookup returns CDR1 LNHNV and CDR2 YYDKDF (reference sequence). The V gene lost 1 base and the J gene lost 5 bases, with 8 bases spanning the gap. The CDR3 protein is CATSRGVWETQYF. Written as DNA, the CDR3 is TGTGCCACCAGCAGAGGAGTTTGGGAGACCCAGTACTTC.

The rearrangement links TRBV27 to TRBJ2-7; 10 nucleotides line up with TRBD1. The germline CDR1 and CDR2 sequences are MNHEY and SMNVEV (reference sequence). V was pared by 6 bases and J by 5 bases, with 4 bases of the junction left unmatched. This CDR3 spans 13 amino acids. DNA for the CDR3: TGTGCCAGCAGGAGACAGGGGGCCCACGAGCAGTACTTC. Translation gives CASRRQGAHEQYF.

CDR3 region: CASSRPIGEGSNTDTQYF. CDR3 coding DNA: TGTGCCAGCAGCCGTCCGATTGGAGAGGGGAGTAACACAGATACGCAGTATTTT. V and J are TRBV5-8 and TRBJ2-3; D might be TRBD1 or TRBD2, each matching 5 bases. Germline V gene sequence: CDR1 SGHTS, CDR2 YDEGEE. The CDR3 runs to 18 residues. V gave up 4 bases and J gave up 2 bases, with 23 bases separating them.

This chain connects TRBV11-3 to TRBJ2-7; the D gene is possibly TRBD2 (6 bases). V shed 4 bases and J shed 5 bases, with 18 bases lying between them. The length of the CDR3 is 15 residues. The V gene's germline CDR1 is SGHNT and CDR2 YENEEA. The CDR3: CASSSPGTPTNEQYF. As DNA, the CDR3 is TGTGCCAGCAGCTCCCCCGGGACTCCTACCAACGAGCAGTACTTC.

The chain recombines TRBV7-8 with TRBJ2-2, with TRBD1 matching over 8 bases. The germline V gene encodes CDR1 SGHVS and CDR2 FQNEAQ. The CDR3 is 16 residues long. Germline trimming cut 6 bases from V and 0 bases from J; bases unmatched to any gene: 6. The DNA for the CDR3 is TGTGCCAGCAGGACAGGGGTGACCCCGAACACCGGGGAGCTGTTTTTT. This encodes CASRTGVTPNTGELFF.

This chain links TRBV28 with TRBJ1-1; D gene unclear. Germline V CDR1 and CDR2: MDHEN, SYDVKM. V was trimmed by 3 bases and J by 7 bases, leaving 12 bases between them. The CDR3 length is 13 residues. The CDR3 protein is CASSFEGRGEAFF. The CDR3 nucleotides are TGTGCCAGCAGTTTTGAAGGACGGGGTGAAGCTTTCTTT.

This chain connects TRBV27 to TRBJ1-2; a possible D gene is TRBD1 (6 bases). The CDR3 length is 15 residues. The V end was cut by 6 bases, the J end by 4 bases, with 18 bases between. The V gene's germline CDR1 is MNHEY and CDR2 SMNVEV (reference sequence). CDR3 sequence reads: CASRSNGGVSYGYTF. Here the CDR3 DNA reads TGTGCCAGCAGGTCCAATGGGGGCGTCAGCTATGGCTACACCTTC.

The chain recombines TRBV29-1 with TRBJ2-5, with D perhaps given as TRBD1 or TRBD2 (6 bases each). Trimming left V 5 bases short and J 4 bases short, with 26 bases between. CDR1 is SQVTM and CDR2 is ANQGSEA in the germline V gene. This CDR3 is 17 amino acids long. The CDR3 DNA is TGCAGCGTTAAACAGGGTGGAAGCGGGTGGCTGGCAGAGACCCAGTACTTC. It yields the protein CSVKQGGSGWLAETQYF. Based on the CDR3 plus reference TRBV29-1 and TRBJ2-5, the full variable domain is SAVISQKPSRDICQRGTSLTIQCQVDSQVTMMFWYRQQPGQSLTLIATANQGSEATYESGFVIDKFPISRPNLTFSTLTVSNMSPEDSSIYLCSVKQGGSGWLAETQYFGPGTRLLVL.

The rearrangement links TRBV28 to TRBJ1-5; TRBD1 matches 11 bases. V was clipped by 5 bases and J by 7 bases; unmatched bases: 7. The V gene's germline CDR1 is MDHEN and CDR2 SYDVKM. The CDR3 totals 15 residues. DNA for the CDR3: TGTGCCAGCAGTCTCCGGACAGGGGGCTTGCAGCCCCAGCATTTT. Translated: CASSLRTGGLQPQHF.

This clone was seen only a few times. J is TRBJ1-5 and V is TRBV2; 9 bases fit TRBD1. Germline V gene lookup returns CDR1 SNHLY and CDR2 FYNNEI. J lost 5 bases, V lost 5 bases, and 4 bases had no gene match. This CDR3 contains 14 residues. CDR3 sequence: CASSPTGGDQPQHF. DNA for the CDR3: TGTGCCAGCAGTCCGACAGGGGGGGATCAGCCCCAGCATTTT. Looking up the rest from reference TRBV2 and TRBJ1-5 gives the full variable domain: EPEVTQTPSHQVTQMGQEVILRCVPISNHLYFYWYRQILGQKVEFLVSFYNNEISEKSEIFDDQFSVERPDGSNFTLKIRSTKLEDSAMYFCASSPTGGDQPQHFGDGTRLSIL.

The gene calls are TRBV7-9 and TRBJ2-5; D not resolved. Deletions cut 6 bases from V and 2 bases from J, with 13 bases between. This CDR3 comprises 14 residues. CDR1 is SEHNR, CDR2 FQNEAQ, per germline (reference sequence). CDR3 sequence (DNA): TGTGCCAGCAGTTCCCCCGGGCGGCAAGAGACCCAGTACTTC. Its translation: CASSSPGRQETQYF.

The J gene is TRBJ2-1, the V gene TRBV28; TRBD2 matches 8 bases. The CDR3 spans 13 residues. V was clipped by 4 bases and J by 12 bases; unmatched bases: 8. Germline V CDR1 and CDR2: MDHEN, SYDVKM. CDR3 region: CASSSNPGLGQFF. DNA for the CDR3: TGTGCCAGCAGTTCCAATCCGGGACTAGGGCAGTTCTTC. The full variable domain, rest sourced from reference TRBV28 and TRBJ2-1, is DVKVTQSSRYLVKRTGEKVFLECVQDMDHENMFWYRQDPGLGLRLIYFSYDVKMKEKGDIPEGYSVSREKKERFSLILESASTNQTSMYLCASSSNPGLGQFFGPGTRLTVL.